Following are 19 T cell receptor beta chains from one sample sequenced in a study of cytomegalovirus exposure and HLA in healthy donors. PCR employed 60 Vbeta and 13 Jbeta primers. Profiled with immunoSEQ multiplex PCR; TCRdb holds only in-frame clones, not every one. The sample has about 120,000 clones, around 68% seen once. The sequenced material came from PBMCs. These receptors originate from a man aged 40-49 years in good health and CMV-seropositive.

V and J are TRBV4-3 and TRBJ2-2; TRBD2 might be the D (6 bases). The CDR3 is made up of 15 amino acids. The V end was cut by 3 bases, the J end by 3 bases, with 11 bases between. Germline loops: CDR1 LGHNA, CDR2 YSLEER. The CDR3 loop is CASSQGLTYTGELFF. CDR3 nucleotide sequence: TGCGCCAGCAGCCAGGGACTGACGTACACCGGGGAGCTGTTTTTT.

This chain joins TRBV7-3 and TRBJ2-5; tentatively, D is TRBD2 (6 bases). Per the germline V gene, CDR1 is SGHTA and CDR2 is FQGTGA. The CDR3 sequence is 13 residues long. V gave up 5 bases and J gave up 4 bases, with 11 bases separating them. CDR3 residues: CASSPDGGETQYF. CDR3 coding DNA: TGTGCCAGCAGCCCGGACGGGGGAGAGACCCAGTACTTC.

The genes are TRBV27 and TRBJ1-1, with D maybe TRBD1 (5 bases). The CDR3 is 13 amino acids. Germline V gene lookup returns CDR1 MNHEY and CDR2 SMNVEV (reference sequence). The V end was cut by 5 bases, the J end by 5 bases, with 12 bases between. The chain's CDR3 is CASSPGLLTEAFF. As DNA, the CDR3 is TGTGCCAGCAGTCCGGGACTTTTAACTGAAGCTTTCTTT.

This clone has only a few counts. The CDR3 region is CASSQPTDSYEQYF. The CDR3 bases are TGTGCCAGCAGCCAGCCTACAGATTCCTACGAGCAGTACTTC. The V and J genes are TRBV4-2 and TRBJ2-7; the D is unclear. Germline values: CDR1 LGHNA, CDR2 YNFKEQ. The CDR3 length is 14 residues. Trimming left V 3 bases short and J 1 base short, with 10 bases between.

This clone was observed once. The gene calls are TRBV14 and TRBJ1-4; maybe TRBD1 (5 bases). V lost 0 bases and J lost 10, with 18 bases in between. The CDR3 is 16 amino acids. Germline CDR1 SGHDN, CDR2 FVKESK. The CDR3: CASSQDGWGLVGKLFF. The CDR3 nucleotides read TGTGCCAGCAGCCAAGATGGGTGGGGACTGGTAGGAAAACTGTTTTTT.

This sequence joins TRBV14 and TRBJ1-2, with D perhaps matching TRBD1 (6 bases). The CDR3 extends over 14 amino acids. Trimming took 0 bases from V and 6 from J, leaving 11 bases between them. Germline assignment: CDR1 SGHDN and CDR2 FVKESK. CDR3 bases: TGTGCCAGCAGCCAAGAAAGCTCAGGGGATGGCTACACCTTC. It codes for CASSQESSGDGYTF.

The genes are TRBV4-2 and TRBJ2-7; D possibly corresponds to TRBD2 (5 bases). This CDR3 contains 13 residues. Looked up from germline, CDR1 is LGHNA and CDR2 is YNFKEQ. V lost 1 base, J lost 3 bases, and 7 bases lay in between. The CDR3 spells CASSQGENYEQYF. CDR3 bases: TGTGCCAGCAGCCAAGGGGAGAACTACGAGCAGTACTTC.

The chain recombines TRBV6-1 with TRBJ1-6; D is ambiguous. Germline CDR1 and CDR2: MNHNS and SASEGT. V shed 6 bases and J shed 8 bases, with 14 bases lying between them. There are 14 residues in the CDR3. The CDR3 loop is CASSLSFGDSPLHF. CDR3 DNA: TGTGCCAGCAGCCTATCTTTCGGGGATTCACCCCTCCACTTT.

This clone was found a few times. The CDR3 DNA reads TGTGCCAGCAGTGTAAGCACCGGGACAGTCCCCGAGCAGTACTTC. Protein product: CASSVSTGTVPEQYF. This chain connects TRBV6-1 to TRBJ2-7, with 7 nucleotides matching TRBD1. With V trimmed by 4 bases and J by 6 bases, 12 bases remained unmatched. The CDR3 sequence is 15 residues long. The germline CDR1 and CDR2 sequences are MNHNS and SASEGT.

V usage is TRBV5-1 and J usage is TRBJ2-3; TRBD2 is a possible D gene (6 bases). The germline gives CDR1 SGHRS, CDR2 YFSETQ. The CDR3 extends over 15 amino acids. V was cut by 0 bases and J by 6 bases, with 14 bases left in between. The CDR3 loop reads CASSLEERRVDTQYF. The CDR3 DNA is TGCGCCAGCAGCTTGGAGGAGCGGAGGGTGGATACGCAGTATTTT.

CDR3 nucleotides: TGCGCCAGCAGCGTAAGACAGGGGCCGAACCCCTACGAGCAGTACTTC. Translating gives CASSVRQGPNPYEQYF. V gene TRBV5-1 combines with J gene TRBJ2-7; 8 bases line up with TRBD1. From germline, CDR1 is SGHRS and CDR2 YFSETQ. CDR3 length equals 16 residues. With 4 bases clipped from V and 2 bases from J, the junction kept 11 bases outside the gene matches.

The chain is built from TRBV19 and TRBJ2-1, with D possibly being TRBD1 (6 bases). The CDR3 length is 15 residues. Trimming left V 3 bases short and J 4 bases short, with 13 bases between. CDR1 is LNHDA and CDR2 is SQIVND in the germline V gene (reference sequence). The CDR3, as DNA: TGTGCCAGTAGTATCAAGGGGACAAAGTACAATGAGCAGTTCTTC. Translation gives CASSIKGTKYNEQFF.

The gene calls are TRBV5-4 and TRBJ2-7, with a weak D call TRBD1 (6 bases). The V gene's germline CDR1 is SGHNT and CDR2 YYREEE (reference sequence). The V and J ends lost 0 bases and 9 bases respectively, with 16 bases between them. This CDR3 has 14 residues. In DNA form, the CDR3 reads TGTGCCAGCAGCTTGGGCGAAGGGACCAGGGGGCAGTACTTC. Its translation: CASSLGEGTRGQYF.

The V call is TRBV27, the J call TRBJ1-2, with 11 bases lining up with TRBD1. J was trimmed by 5 bases and V by 8 bases; bases with no gene match: 10. Germline V gene data show CDR1 as MNHEY and CDR2 as SMNVEV (reference sequence). The CDR3 contains 15 residues. The CDR3 sequence is CASGWTGQGVYGYTF. CDR3 in DNA: TGTGCCAGCGGATGGACGGGACAGGGGGTTTATGGCTACACCTTC.

The chain combines TRBV9 with TRBJ2-3; D unresolved. CDR3 length: 15 residues. With 0 bases removed from V and 2 bases from J, the gap between germline ends came to 10 bases. Per the germline V gene, CDR1 is SGDLS and CDR2 is YYNGEE. The DNA for the CDR3 is TGTGCCAGCAGCGTAGACTCCGCCACCACAGATACGCAGTATTTT. It codes for CASSVDSATTDTQYF.

The gene calls are TRBV28 and TRBJ1-2, with D tentatively TRBD1 (5 bases). Germline V lookup: CDR1 MDHEN, CDR2 SYDVKM. V shed 6 bases and J shed 2 bases, with 10 bases lying between them. The CDR3 runs 13 residues. CDR3 nucleotides: TGTGCCAGCAGGCTGGGGCAGAACTATGGCTACACCTTC. It yields the protein CASRLGQNYGYTF.

The genes are TRBV19 and TRBJ1-1; 9 bases fit TRBD1. The CDR3 contains 15 residues. V dropped 3 bases and J dropped 1; count of bases not matched to a gene: 3. CDR1 and CDR2 (germline): LNHDA, SQIVND (reference sequence). The CDR3 DNA sequence: TGTGCCAGTAGTATCCGGGGACAGGGGAACACTGAAGCTTTCTTT. Residues: CASSIRGQGNTEAFF.

The gene calls are TRBV4-3 and TRBJ2-7, with D perhaps matching TRBD1 (5 bases). The germline CDR1 and CDR2 sequences are LGHNA and YSLEER. Trimming took off 1 base at V and 3 bases at J, with 13 bases between the two ends. This CDR3 has 15 residues. CDR3 sequence reads: CASSQVGQNFYEQYF. The CDR3 DNA is TGCGCCAGCAGCCAAGTGGGGCAGAATTTCTACGAGCAGTACTTC.

The V gene is TRBV5-8, the J gene TRBJ1-5, with TRBD1 as a possible D gene (6 bases). CDR1 and CDR2 (germline): SGHTS, YDEGEE. Between the trimmed V and J ends, which lost 0 bases and 0 bases, there was a span of 13 bases. The CDR3 covers 17 residues. Here the CDR3 reads CASSLGQESYSNQPQHF. CDR3 DNA sequence: TGTGCCAGCAGCTTGGGACAGGAATCATATAGCAATCAGCCCCAGCATTTT.